This T cell receptor beta chain was recorded in a study of Ad26.COV2.S vaccination and SARS-CoV-2 variants. Across the study: Within the COV1001 Ad26.COV2.S trial arm, the donor was enrolled.

Trimming stripped 0 bases from V and 2 bases from J, with 8 bases between. Germline CDR1 SGDLS, CDR2 YYNGEE. The CDR3 runs 15 residues. The sample's treatment: roughly 20 received Ad26.COV2.S at low or high dose, single or two shots; about 5 received placebo; per-sample allocation not given. Sampling occurred on day 63 after the first vaccine or placebo injection. TCRdb keeps only in-frame clones here, not all; method: immunoSEQ multiplex PCR. The table includes some 320,000 clones, approximately 86% detected once. The sequence came from a person aged 18-65 years who received the Ad26.COV2.S COVID-19 vaccine or a placebo. The V gene is TRBV9, the J gene TRBJ1-4, with D hard to call. The sample here was peripheral blood, taken in a trial of Ad26.COV2.S vaccine versus placebo. CDR3 region: CASSVAGGTNEKLFF. CDR3 DNA sequence: TGTGCCAGCAGCGTAGCCGGAGGGACTAATGAAAAACTGTTTTTT.